This TCR beta chain came from a study of early T cells in non-severe SARS-CoV-2 infection. For the study at large: Unpaired chains resulted from sequencing bulk RNA of unsorted whole blood.

The V gene lost 5 bases and the J gene lost 4 bases, with 14 bases spanning the gap. CDR3 size: 13 residues. Germline V lookup: CDR1 DFQATT, CDR2 SNEGSKA (reference sequence). The library protocol tagged individual cDNA molecules with unique molecular identifiers. TCRdb used MiXCR to reprocess the 5' RACE reads, holding one entry per CDR3 protein. Of approximately 76,000 distinct CDR3 sequences in the sample, about 10% were seen once. The origin of this receptor is an adult who was a healthcare worker with PCR-confirmed SARS-CoV-2 infection or an uninfected control (not recorded which). Material for sequencing was whole blood. V gene TRBV20-1 combines with J gene TRBJ1-1, with D possibly matching TRBD1 (5 bases). The CDR3: CSAQPGLGTEAFF. The CDR3 coding sequence is TGCAGTGCTCAGCCAGGGTTGGGCACTGAAGCTTTCTTT.